The 14 T cell receptor beta chains below were found in one sample sequenced in a study of blood T cell repertoires in COVID-19. Generated by immunoSEQ multiplex PCR, the TCRdb table keeps only in-frame clones and is missing some. The data contain more than 150,000 clones, approximately 84% of them singletons. The sequencing sample was made of PBMCs or T cells enriched from blood (not recorded which). All receptors come from a woman aged 50 to 60 who had recovered from COVID-19.

The chain couples TRBV20-1 to TRBJ1-1; 9 bases match TRBD1. CDR1 and CDR2 (germline): DFQATT, SNEGSKA (reference sequence). The CDR3 extends over 15 amino acids. With V trimmed by 3 bases and J by 0 bases, 5 bases remained unmatched. CDR3 protein: CSASNRGRLNTEAFF. CDR3 nucleotide sequence: TGCAGTGCTAGTAACAGGGGGCGGTTGAACACTGAAGCTTTCTTT.

The genes are TRBV24-1 and TRBJ2-2, with 8 bases fitting TRBD1. The length of the CDR3 is 16 residues. Looked up from germline, CDR1 is KGHDR and CDR2 is SFDVKD. Trimming removed 6 bases from V and 5 bases from J; junction bases left unmatched: 10. The CDR3 sequence: CATSLGGQGKTGELFF. DNA for the CDR3: TGTGCCACCAGTCTCGGCGGACAGGGAAAAACCGGGGAGCTGTTTTTT.

This chain joins TRBV24-1 and TRBJ2-3; 11 bases match TRBD1. The V gene's germline CDR1 is KGHDR and CDR2 SFDVKD. This CDR3 is built from 19 residues. With V trimmed by 3 bases and J by 5 bases, 15 bases remained unmatched. The DNA for the CDR3 is TGTGCCACCAGTGATCCGGCTCGTGCGGGACAGGGGGTGGTAGATACGCAGTATTTT. Amino acid sequence: CATSDPARAGQGVVDTQYF.

CDR3 nucleotide sequence: TGTGCCAGCAGCTCGGGAGGGCCCGGAGATACGCAGTATTTT. It encodes CASSSGGPGDTQYF. The V gene is TRBV7-9, the J gene TRBJ2-3, with TRBD2 matching 8 bases. The J segment lost 5 bases and the V segment lost 4 bases, leaving 5 bases of the junction unmatched. Per the germline V gene, CDR1 is SEHNR and CDR2 is FQNEAQ (reference sequence). The CDR3 loop spans 14 amino acids.

The chain carries TRBV14 and TRBJ2-7; tentatively, D is TRBD1 (6 bases). V lost 3 bases and J 8 bases, leaving 17 bases between the germline ends. Per germline, CDR1 SGHDN and CDR2 FVKESK. The CDR3 covers 14 residues. In DNA, the CDR3 is TGTGCCAGCAGCCATGGGACATCCCCGGGGAAGCAGTACTTC. As protein: CASSHGTSPGKQYF.

The chain has TRBV5-1 and TRBJ2-3; 8 bases line up with TRBD2. CDR3 length: 17 amino acids. CDR1 SGHRS and CDR2 YFSETQ come from the germline V gene. V lost 1 base and J lost 2; bases outside the gene matches: 9. CDR3 nucleotide sequence: TGCGCCAGCAGCTTGTCCCCGACGGGAGGGAACACAGATACGCAGTATTTT. It translates to CASSLSPTGGNTDTQYF.

V usage is TRBV15 and J usage is TRBJ2-1; D is unclear. In germline, CDR1 is LNHNV, CDR2 YYDKDF (reference sequence). This CDR3 is built from 13 residues. V was cut by 4 bases and J by 6 bases, with 10 bases left in between. DNA of the CDR3: TGTGCCACCAGCAAAAGAGTCCCCAATGAGCAGTTCTTC. This translates into CATSKRVPNEQFF.

The CDR3 bases are TGCGCCAGCAGCGTACAGGGGACGACTAATGAAAAACTGTTTTTT. This encodes CASSVQGTTNEKLFF. The chain couples TRBV5-1 to TRBJ1-4; 7 nucleotides match TRBD1. The germline CDR1 and CDR2 sequences are SGHRS and YFSETQ. The V and J ends lost 4 bases and 2 bases, in that order; junction bases with no gene match: 5. The CDR3 loop spans 15 amino acids.

This chain uses TRBV15 with TRBJ1-2, with D possibly being TRBD1 (5 bases). Trimming pared 0 bases from V and 4 bases from J, leaving 18 bases between. The CDR3 length is 17 residues. The germline gives CDR1 LNHNV, CDR2 YYDKDF (reference sequence). The CDR3 region is CATSRDQPTAQLYGYTF. In nucleotides, the CDR3 is TGTGCCACCAGCAGAGATCAACCGACAGCACAACTCTATGGCTACACCTTC.

This chain uses TRBV4-3 with TRBJ2-1; 9 positions match TRBD1. Germline V gene sequence: CDR1 LGHNA, CDR2 YSLEER. V lost 0 bases to trimming and J lost 3 bases; unmatched junction nucleotides: 6. This CDR3 is 17 amino acids long. CDR3 loop: CASSQEPADRGYNEQFF. CDR3 DNA sequence: TGCGCCAGCAGCCAAGAACCCGCGGACAGGGGCTACAATGAGCAGTTCTTC.

The chain links TRBV3-1 (or the pseudogene TRBV3-2) to TRBJ1-5; possibly TRBD1 for D (5 bases). The V and J ends lost 1 base and 4 bases respectively, with 11 bases between them. CDR3 length: 15 amino acids. Germline V gene lookup returns CDR1 LGHDT and CDR2 YNNKEL (reference sequence). The CDR3 spells CASSQGAGNNQPQHF. DNA for the CDR3: TGTGCCAGCAGCCAAGGGGCAGGGAATAATCAGCCCCAGCATTTT.

V is TRBV28 and J is TRBJ1-5; the D is unclear. The CDR3 runs 13 residues. V lost 2 bases to trimming and J lost 6 bases, with 8 bases between them. Germline V gene sequence: CDR1 MDHEN, CDR2 SYDVKM. As DNA, the CDR3 is TGTGCCAGCAGTTTAAATCGTGTTCAGCCCCAGCATTTT. It codes for CASSLNRVQPQHF. The full variable domain, its missing parts supplied by reference TRBV28 and TRBJ1-5, is DVKVTQSSRYLVKRTGEKVFLECVQDMDHENMFWYRQDPGLGLRLIYFSYDVKMKEKGDIPEGYSVSREKKERFSLILESASTNQTSMYLCASSLNRVQPQHFGDGTRLSIL.

This chain links TRBV7-2 with TRBJ1-6, with D unresolved. Trimming took 3 bases from V and 3 from J, leaving 12 bases between them. The CDR3 covers 16 residues. Germline CDR1 SGHTA, CDR2 FQGNSA. The CDR3 is CASSFGAVNYNSPLHF. CDR3 bases: TGTGCCAGCAGCTTCGGCGCGGTTAACTATAATTCACCCCTCCACTTT.

With respect to this clone: The sample holds other DNA sequences that translate to the same CDR3. V is TRBV11-2 and J is TRBJ2-1; 10 nucleotides align to TRBD2. The germline V gene has CDR1 SGHAT and CDR2 FQNNGV. Trimming removed 3 bases from V and 4 bases from J; junction bases left unmatched: 3. This CDR3 contains 15 residues. CDR3 sequence: CASSFRLAGYNEQFF. The CDR3 DNA reads as TGTGCCAGCAGCTTTCGACTAGCGGGTTACAATGAGCAGTTCTTC.